The TCR beta chain described here comes from a study of blood T cell repertoires in COVID-19. Study in general: Italy, Spain and the United States were the sources of the convalescent and acute COVID-19 samples. In each case, the material was cDNA or gDNA derived from T cells, B-cell-depleted T cells, or PBMCs.

The CDR3 spans 17 residues. The V segment lost 2 bases and the J segment 0 bases; nucleotides outside the gene matches: 3. Germline-derived CDR1 and CDR2 are SEHNR and FQNEAQ (reference sequence). Per the study methods: Cell counts per sample came from amplifying reference gene primers. Repertoires were generated with immunoSEQ multiplex PCR, while TCRdb's copy carries only in-frame clones and drops some. Clone size and the V and J calls come from that table; the DNA yielded D and trimming. This table holds 150,000 to 200,000 clones, roughly nine tenths found once. V gene TRBV7-9 combines with J gene TRBJ2-6; 8 bases agree with TRBD2. This sequence originates from a woman aged 80 or older in a cohort sampled during active or convalescent COVID-19. Sample: peripheral blood. CDR3 protein: CASSLRLATSGANVLTF. The CDR3, as DNA: TGTGCCAGCAGCTTAAGACTAGCGACCTCTGGGGCCAACGTCCTGACTTTC. Full variable domain (missing parts from reference TRBV7-9 and TRBJ2-6): DTGVSQNPRHKITKRGQNVTFRCDPISEHNRLYWYRQTLGQGPEFLTYFQNEAQLEKSRLLSDRFSAERPKGSFSTLEIQRTEQGDSAMYLCASSLRLATSGANVLTFGAGSRLTVL.